The text below deals with one TCR beta chain. The antigen remains unidentified. This entry belongs to a study of shared clonotypes between healthy human individuals. General study findings and limits: Shared clonotypes across all four donors exceeded non-shared ones in generation probability.

For sorted subsets, about 190 ng DNA per replicate equaled roughly 30,000 T cell genomes. Only in-frame clones appear in the TCRdb table, and some are missing; sequencing was by immunoSEQ multiplex PCR. The sample shows 2 million to 3 million clones, more than 85% of them seen only once. The germline V gene encodes CDR1 MNHEY and CDR2 SMNVEV (reference sequence). The CDR3 runs to 14 residues. V was clipped by 4 bases and J by 6 bases; unmatched bases: 5. The clonotype was recovered from a man aged 18-30 years in good health. Some clones in this sample may be carry-over from other donors' samples. J is TRBJ1-5 and V is TRBV27; 8 bases are a match to TRBD1. The sequenced material came from naive CD4+ T cells from PBMCs. Subset in this sample: CD45RA+ positively selected. The CDR3 region has the DNA TGTGCCAGCAGTTATCAGGGGGCCGGTCAGCCCCAGCATTTT. Encoded protein: CASSYQGAGQPQHF.